A single sample gave rise to the 19 T cell receptor beta chains below, sequenced in a study of blood T cell repertoires in COVID-19. Sequencing used immunoSEQ multiplex PCR; TCRdb keeps in-frame clones, though not all of them. The sample carries about 98,000 clones, around 75% recorded once. Sequencing input: peripheral blood. All receptors come from a man between 65 and 80 years old with acute or convalescent COVID-19.

The chain is built from TRBV11-2 and TRBJ2-1, with D perhaps TRBD2 (5 bases). This CDR3 is built from 14 residues. The V gene lost 4 bases and the J gene lost 4 bases, with 11 bases spanning the gap. Germline values: CDR1 SGHAT, CDR2 FQNNGV. The CDR3 sequence: CASSSLKRYNEQFF. CDR3 nucleotides: TGTGCCAGCAGCTCCTTAAAGCGGTACAATGAGCAGTTCTTC.

The rearrangement uses TRBV9 and TRBJ2-3, with 10 bases matching TRBD2. V was pared by 0 bases and J by 4 bases, with 5 bases of the junction left unmatched. This CDR3 region has 16 residues. Per germline, CDR1 SGDLS and CDR2 YYNGEE. Written as DNA, the CDR3 is TGTGCCAGCAGCGTAGAGATTAGCGGGAGGTCAGATACGCAGTATTTT. Protein product: CASSVEISGRSDTQYF.

The chain links TRBV6-1 to TRBJ1-5; D is undetermined. CDR3 length: 16 amino acids. V lost 3 bases, J lost 3 bases, and 15 bases lay in between. Per germline, CDR1 MNHNS and CDR2 SASEGT. The CDR3 bases are TGTGCCAGCAGTGATTTAATAGGCGGACTCAATCAGCCCCAGCATTTT. Translating it yields CASSDLIGGLNQPQHF.

The chain has TRBV18 and TRBJ2-5, with D hard to call. This CDR3 region has 12 residues. Trimming pared 5 bases from V and 0 bases from J, leaving 4 bases between. Per the germline V gene, CDR1 is KGHSH and CDR2 is LQKENI. The CDR3 spells CASSSYQETQYF. For the CDR3, the DNA is TGTGCCAGCTCATCGTACCAAGAGACCCAGTACTTC.

V is TRBV5-4 and J is TRBJ2-7; 12 nucleotides agree with TRBD2. This CDR3 region has 16 residues. From germline, CDR1 is SGHNT and CDR2 YYREEE (reference sequence). Unmatched junction bases numbered 3, after V lost 1 base and J lost 1 base. CDR3 in DNA: TGTGCCAGCAGCTTGCGTCTAGCGGGAGGGTCCTACGAGCAGTACTTC. This encodes CASSLRLAGGSYEQYF.

The V gene is TRBV15, the J gene TRBJ2-7, with D uncertain. Germline CDR1 and CDR2: LNHNV and YYDKDF (reference sequence). With 0 bases removed from V and 6 bases from J, the gap between germline ends came to 6 bases. CDR3 size: 12 residues. CDR3 nucleotide sequence: TGTGCCACCAGCAGAGATCTAGTCGAGCAGTACTTC. Its translation is CATSRDLVEQYF.

This clone was picked up a small number of times. CDR3 amino acids: CASTASDRGLDTQYF. The CDR3 DNA reads as TGTGCCAGTACCGCCTCGGACAGGGGGCTTGATACGCAGTATTTT. The chain combines TRBV19 with TRBJ2-3; TRBD1 matches at 11 bases. Germline V gene data show CDR1 as LNHDA and CDR2 as SQIVND (reference sequence). The CDR3 sequence is 15 residues long. The trim removed 7 bases at V and 6 bases at J, leaving 9 bases unmatched.

This chain uses TRBV7-8 with TRBJ1-6, with D hard to call. Trimming pared 5 bases from V and 7 bases from J, leaving 21 bases between. CDR1 is SGHVS and CDR2 is FQNEAQ in the germline V gene. The CDR3 totals 17 residues. As DNA, the CDR3 is TGTGCCAGCAGCGCAAAGCCGGGGAGGGTGGGAAATTCACCCCTCCACTTT. Its protein is CASSAKPGRVGNSPLHF.

This sequence joins TRBV28 and TRBJ2-1, with 10 bases matching TRBD2. Germline trimming cut 5 bases from V and 3 bases from J; bases unmatched to any gene: 10. Germline V lookup: CDR1 MDHEN, CDR2 SYDVKM. There are 17 residues in the CDR3. The CDR3 spells CASSAHPGTSVYNEQFF. The CDR3 bases are TGTGCCAGCAGTGCCCACCCCGGGACTAGCGTCTACAATGAGCAGTTCTTC. Variable domain in full (rest from reference TRBV28 and TRBJ2-1): DVKVTQSSRYLVKRTGEKVFLECVQDMDHENMFWYRQDPGLGLRLIYFSYDVKMKEKGDIPEGYSVSREKKERFSLILESASTNQTSMYLCASSAHPGTSVYNEQFFGPGTRLTVL.

This chain uses TRBV4-1 with TRBJ1-5; perhaps TRBD1 as D (6 bases). The CDR3 is 16 residues long. The germline V gene has CDR1 MGHRA and CDR2 YSYEKL. With 3 bases removed from V and 4 bases from J, the gap between germline ends came to 16 bases. The CDR3 DNA is TGCGCCAGCAGCCAGAATCTGGTGCAGGGGAATCAGCCCCAGCATTTT. It codes for CASSQNLVQGNQPQHF.

The chain employs TRBV9 and TRBJ2-3, with D unclear. CDR1 is SGDLS and CDR2 is YYNGEE in the germline V gene. CDR3 length: 19 amino acids. V lost 5 bases to trimming and J lost 5 bases, with 30 bases between them. The CDR3 loop reads CASSPESSVWRPNRDTQYF. In DNA, the CDR3 is TGTGCCAGCAGTCCGGAGTCGTCGGTGTGGCGCCCAAACCGAGATACGCAGTATTTT.

Turning to this clone: In the same sample, other DNA sequences code for this CDR3. The chain uses TRBV7-2 and TRBJ2-5, with D tentatively TRBD1 (5 bases). V lost 1 base, J lost 3 bases, and 6 bases lay in between. The length of the CDR3 is 13 residues. Germline CDR1 is SGHTA and CDR2 is FQGNSA. For the CDR3, the DNA is TGTGCCAGCAGCTTAGTCAGGGAAGAGACCCAGTACTTC. Translation: CASSLVREETQYF.

This rearrangement joins TRBV7-3 to TRBJ2-7; no clear D. Trimming removed 5 bases from V and 3 bases from J, with 11 bases in between. Germline-derived CDR1 and CDR2 are SGHTA and FQGTGA. The CDR3 spans 13 residues. CDR3 sequence (DNA): TGTGCCAGCAGCCGTGCTAGAGACTACGAGCAGTACTTC. It translates to CASSRARDYEQYF.

This chain joins TRBV15 and TRBJ2-3; D may be TRBD1 (6 bases). The V end lost 0 bases, the J end lost 0 bases, and 16 bases lay between the germline ends. The V gene's germline CDR1 is LNHNV and CDR2 YYDKDF (reference sequence). The CDR3 totals 18 residues. CDR3 protein: CATSRDLDRPTSTDTQYF. The CDR3 bases are TGTGCCACCAGCAGAGATCTAGACAGGCCAACTAGCACAGATACGCAGTATTTT.

The rearrangement links TRBV11-3 to TRBJ2-7, with 13 bases lining up with TRBD2. Germline lookup yields CDR1 SGHNT and CDR2 YENEEA. The CDR3 has 16 amino acids. V dropped 6 bases and J dropped 2; count of bases not matched to a gene: 7. The CDR3 sequence is CASSLTSGRGAYEQYF. For the CDR3, the DNA is TGTGCCAGCAGTCTCACTAGCGGGAGGGGTGCCTACGAGCAGTACTTC. Using reference TRBV11-3 and TRBJ2-7 for the parts outside the CDR3, the full variable domain is EAGVVQSPRYKIIEKKQPVAFWCNPISGHNTLYWYLQNLGQGPELLIRYENEEAVDDSQLPKDRFSAERLKGVDSTLKIQPAELGDSAVYLCASSLTSGRGAYEQYFGPGTRLTVT.

The chain's CDR3 is CAIRSGVSRETQYF. The CDR3 DNA is TGTGCCATCAGATCAGGGGTTTCGCGAGAGACCCAGTACTTC. This chain uses TRBV10-3 with TRBJ2-5; tentatively, D is TRBD1 (6 bases). Germline V lookup: CDR1 ENHRY, CDR2 SYGVKD. The CDR3 runs to 14 residues. The ends were cut back, 6 bases at V and 4 bases at J, with 15 bases in the middle.

This chain connects TRBV5-6 to TRBJ2-7, with 12 nucleotides matching TRBD1. Germline V gene lookup returns CDR1 SGHDT and CDR2 YYEEEE. J was trimmed by 0 bases and V by 4 bases; bases with no gene match: 2. The CDR3 is 15 residues long. In nucleotides, the CDR3 is TGTGCCAGCAGCGGGGGACAGGGGGCCTCCTACGAGCAGTACTTC. It codes for CASSGGQGASYEQYF.

The J gene is TRBJ2-7, the V gene TRBV7-2; no reliable D call. Deletions cut 10 bases from V and 3 bases from J, with 16 bases between. The CDR3 is made up of 13 amino acids. CDR1 and CDR2 (germline): SGHTA, FQGNSA. CDR3 residues: CATAKELIYEQYF. The CDR3 coding sequence is TGTGCCACCGCGAAGGAGCTAATCTACGAGCAGTACTTC.

This chain connects TRBV27 to TRBJ2-1; D might be TRBD1 (7 bases). V shed 5 bases and J shed 9 bases, with 11 bases lying between them. The CDR3 sequence is 12 residues long. The germline CDR1 and CDR2 sequences are MNHEY and SMNVEV (reference sequence). CDR3 coding DNA: TGTGCCAGCAGTCCGCAGGGGGGTGAGCAGTTCTTC. It is translated as CASSPQGGEQFF.